Below are 11 T cell receptor beta chains sequenced from a single sample in a study of T cell repertoires in cytomegalovirus infection. The antigens for these receptors are not known. Via MiXCR, TCRdb re-called the reads, giving one row per CDR3 protein. The table includes 830,000 or so distinct CDR3 sequences, 30% to 35% detected once. Source: cultured CD8+ T cells from PBMCs, taken from culture after CMV antigen stimulation. These receptors were obtained from a human donor in good health (CMV status not recorded). Some clones in this sample may be carry-over from other donors' samples.

V gene TRBV20-1 combines with J gene TRBJ2-3; 11 nucleotides match TRBD2. After removal of 6 bases from V and 5 bases from J, the junction contained 19 bases not matched to a gene. Germline V CDR1 and CDR2: DFQATT, SNEGSKA (reference sequence). The CDR3 has 18 residues. The CDR3 is CSAFWGLADSTWKDTQYF. The CDR3 DNA reads as TGCAGTGCCTTCTGGGGACTAGCGGACTCAACGTGGAAAGATACGCAGTATTTT.

This clonotype was found a few times. The chain employs TRBV7-8 and TRBJ2-6, with D possibly being TRBD1 (6 bases). CDR1 and CDR2 (germline): SGHVS, FQNEAQ. This CDR3 has 16 amino acids. The V end was cut by 5 bases, the J end by 1 base, with 12 bases between. CDR3 DNA: TGTGCCAGCAGCCCCGTAACAGGGTCTGGGGCCAACGTCCTGACTTTC. Protein sequence: CASSPVTGSGANVLTF.

The chain joins TRBV12-3 or TRBV12-4 to TRBJ1-5; D remains ambiguous. The length of the CDR3 is 14 residues. The V end lost 5 bases, the J end lost 4 bases, and 12 bases lay between the germline ends. The CDR3: CASSEGQHNQPQHF. CDR3 sequence (DNA): TGTGCCAGCAGTGAGGGCCAGCATAATCAGCCCCAGCATTTT.

In this sample, this clonotype turned up a few times. This chain connects TRBV4-3 to TRBJ2-2; D might be TRBD2 (5 bases). The CDR3 has 17 amino acids. From germline, CDR1 is LGHNA and CDR2 YSLEER. V lost 4 bases, J lost 3 bases, and 18 bases lay in between. CDR3 region: CASSRHWSRDYTGELFF. As DNA, the CDR3 is TGCGCCAGCAGCCGCCATTGGAGCCGGGATTACACCGGGGAGCTGTTTTTT.

The CDR3 DNA is TGTGCCACCAGCAGAGATTTCGGCAGATACTACGAGCAGTACTTC. Its translation is CATSRDFGRYYEQYF. The chain employs TRBV15 and TRBJ2-7, with unresolved D. The CDR3 runs to 15 residues. The germline V and J ends were trimmed by 0 bases and 3 bases, with 12 bases remaining between them. Germline-derived CDR1 and CDR2 are LNHNV and YYDKDF (reference sequence).

Worth noting for this clonotype: A much larger clone is a single base away; this may be a read error. This likely comes from a read error, as the CDR3 has no conserved phenylalanine or tryptophan at its end. This rearrangement joins TRBV7-8 to TRBJ2-3; 9 bases map to TRBD2. Trimming at V came to 2 bases and at J to 5 bases, leaving 11 bases not matched to a gene. CDR3 length: 17 amino acids. Germline V gene sequence: CDR1 SGHVS, CDR2 FQNEAQ. The CDR3 region has the DNA TGTGCCAGCAGCTTATTTCGGGTAGCGGGGGTCGGAGATACGCAGTATTCT. This gives the protein CASSLFRVAGVGDTQYS.

Only one count was recorded for this clonotype. The rearrangement links TRBV5-1 to TRBJ1-1; D is possibly TRBD1 (6 bases). This CDR3 has 15 amino acids. Germline CDR1 SGHRS, CDR2 YFSETQ. The V end lost 6 bases, the J end lost 4 bases, and 19 bases lay between the germline ends. CDR3 nucleotides: TGCGCCAGCACCCTTCATAGGGGGGAGAGCACTGAAGCTTTCTTT. Protein sequence: CASTLHRGESTEAFF.

To note about this clonotype: A read error may be the cause here, since a much bigger clone is one base away. The chain couples TRBV7-2 to TRBJ2-3, with a weak D call TRBD2 (5 bases). Germline CDR1 and CDR2: SGHTA and FQGNSA. This CDR3 contains 16 residues. The DNA for the CDR3 is TGTGTCAGCAGCCCCAAGCGGCTTTGGCAAGCAGATACGCAGTATTTT. It is translated as CVSSPKRLWQADTQYF.

The V and J genes are TRBV29-1 and TRBJ2-1, with D maybe TRBD2 (6 bases). Deletions cut 5 bases from V and 9 bases from J, with 14 bases between. Germline CDR1 is SQVTM and CDR2 is ANQGSEA. The CDR3 is 12 amino acids. Written as DNA, the CDR3 is TGCAGCGTTTCGACCCAAGCGGGTGAGCAGTTCTTC. Translation gives CSVSTQAGEQFF.

In this sample, this clonotype turned up a few times. The chain has TRBV6-5 and TRBJ1-5, with a tentative D call TRBD1 (5 bases). CDR1 is MNHEY and CDR2 is SVGAGI in the germline V gene. The V gene lost 8 bases and the J gene lost 1 base, with 12 bases spanning the gap. The CDR3 runs 14 residues. The CDR3 coding sequence is TGTGCCAGCTCGAGGGGCAGCAGCAATCAGCCCCAGCATTTT. Its translation: CASSRGSSNQPQHF.

The chain uses TRBV7-9 and TRBJ2-1; 7 positions match TRBD2. This CDR3 comprises 15 residues. J was trimmed by 1 base and V by 5 bases; bases with no gene match: 5. The germline V gene encodes CDR1 SEHNR and CDR2 FQNEAQ (reference sequence). CDR3 sequence reads: CASSQRGPSYNEQFF. CDR3 DNA sequence: TGTGCCAGCAGCCAGCGGGGCCCTTCCTACAATGAGCAGTTCTTC.